The next 2 T cell receptor beta chains were all read from a single sample in a study of post-analysis software for immune sequencing data (dated by TCRdb to about 2015). The library was produced with PCR. The listed sequencing device is Illumina HiSeq 2500. To reduce PCR and sequencing biases, unique molecular identifiers were built into the TCR beta cDNA libraries. The public sequencing data were trimmed at Q25 with fastp and processed into clonotypes with MiXCR by TCRdb, which kept only in-frame beta chains. Rows merge per CDR3 protein into single entries with the most common DNA and genes. This sample comprises 700,000 to 800,000 distinct CDR3 sequences, 25% to 30% of them detected only once. The ten largest clones capture roughly 0.53% of the sample. No antigens are known for them. Overall study results and their limits: Significantly higher frequencies in patients than in controls were found for a handful of TRBV segments, including TRBV5-6, TRBV5-1 and TRBV20-1.

The specimen sequenced was blood. The receptors here all came from a girl aged 5-17 years with multiple sclerosis.

This clonotype was seen a handful of times. The rearrangement joins TRBV3-1 to TRBJ2-5; D is uncertain. Trimming took 2 bases from V and 1 from J, leaving 2 bases between them. The CDR3 is made up of 12 amino acids. Germline V gene sequence: CDR1 LGHDT, CDR2 YNNKEL (reference sequence). CDR3 protein: CASSQIQETQYF. The CDR3 coding sequence is TGTGCCAGCAGCCAAATCCAAGAGACCCAGTACTTC.

This clonotype was detected only a few times. The chain's CDR3 is CASSPRTRGINEQFF. The CDR3 region has the DNA TGTGCCAGCAGCCCACGGACTAGAGGAATCAATGAGCAGTTCTTC. This sequence joins TRBV7-2 and TRBJ2-1, with 7 bases identical to TRBD2. Germline V gene data show CDR1 as SGHTA and CDR2 as FQGNSA. The CDR3 contains 15 residues. V was clipped by 5 bases and J by 6 bases; unmatched bases: 10.